This entry describes one T cell receptor (beta chain). Its specificity is not known. Researchers reported that TCR beta cDNA libraries carried unique molecular identifiers. TCRdb called the PCR reads again in MiXCR, with one record for every CDR3 protein. The table has some 370,000 distinct CDR3 sequences, 30% to 45% seen once. This record belongs to a study of post-analysis software for immune sequencing data. Germline lookup yields CDR1 MNHNS and CDR2 SASEGT. The CDR3 is made up of 15 amino acids. Notes on the study in general: Patients showed TRBV5-6, TRBV5-1 and TRBV20-1 among roughly 5 TRBV segments more frequent than in controls.

The specimen sequenced was blood. This receptor was taken from a girl between 10 and 17 years old with multiple sclerosis. The chain uses TRBV6-1 and TRBJ2-5; 8 bases match TRBD1. The J call may be in error: the DNA end matches TRBJ2-7 better. CDR3 amino acids: CASSTLRDRTYEQYF. The CDR3, as DNA: TGTGCCAGCTCAACCCTTCGGGACAGGACTTACGAGCAGTACTTC.